This T cell receptor (beta chain) was captured in a study of early T cells in non-severe SARS-CoV-2 infection. This CDR3 is 17 amino acids long. V gave up 2 bases and J gave up 0 bases, with 16 bases separating them. There are many counts of this clonotype. In TCRdb, the 5' RACE reads were re-called with MiXCR into one record per CDR3 protein. The sample carries 37,000 or so distinct CDR3 sequences, approximately 5% recorded once. This sequence originates from an adult who was a healthcare worker with PCR-confirmed SARS-CoV-2 infection or an uninfected control (not recorded which). The specimen sequenced was whole blood. The V call is TRBV12-3 or TRBV12-4, the J call TRBJ1-1, with D tentatively TRBD1 (6 bases). CDR3 sequence: CASSLMGRGDMNTEAFF. The CDR3 DNA follows: TGTGCCAGCAGTTTAATGGGGAGGGGGGATATGAACACTGAAGCTTTCTTT.